These 32 T cell receptor beta chains were all obtained from the same sample, sequenced in a study of blood T cell repertoires in COVID-19. Here immunoSEQ multiplex PCR was the method, and the copy in TCRdb shows in-frame clones only, minus some. The sample shows roughly 270,000 clones, approximately 78% of them seen only once. The sequencing sample was made of PBMCs or T cells enriched from blood (not recorded which). These receptors were taken from a man aged 40-55 years who had been exposed to COVID-19.

On this clone: Other DNA sequences in this sample translate to the same CDR3. This rearrangement joins TRBV2 to TRBJ1-2; tentatively, D is TRBD1 (5 bases). V lost 3 bases and J 3 bases, leaving 8 bases between the germline ends. Looked up from germline, CDR1 is SNHLY and CDR2 is FYNNEI. The CDR3 runs to 13 residues. CDR3 DNA sequence: TGTGCCAGCAGTGAGGGGGGGGACTATGGCTACACCTTC. This gives the protein CASSEGGDYGYTF.

The chain's CDR3 is CASGQAWVETQYF. The CDR3 DNA reads TGTGCCAGCGGACAGGCTTGGGTAGAGACCCAGTACTTC. The rearrangement links TRBV5-8 to TRBJ2-5; 7 nucleotides line up with TRBD1. Germline values: CDR1 SGHTS, CDR2 YDEGEE. Trimming took 7 bases from V and 4 from J; bases not matched to a gene: 7. The length of the CDR3 is 13 residues.

This clone was picked up a small number of times. The V and J genes are TRBV13 and TRBJ2-2; 9 bases are a match to TRBD2. This CDR3 comprises 14 residues. In germline, CDR1 is PRHDT, CDR2 FYEKMQ (reference sequence). J lost 2 bases, V lost 6 bases, and 1 base had no gene match. CDR3 sequence (DNA): TGTGCCAGCAGTAGCGGGAGTAACACCGGGGAGCTGTTTTTT. Amino acid sequence: CASSSGSNTGELFF.

This chain uses TRBV9 with TRBJ2-7, with 7 nucleotides matching TRBD1. The CDR3 covers 16 residues. V lost 4 bases to trimming and J lost 3 bases; unmatched junction nucleotides: 13. Germline V lookup: CDR1 SGDLS, CDR2 YYNGEE. CDR3 protein: CASSPETGLSLYEQYF. CDR3 sequence (DNA): TGTGCCAGCAGCCCAGAGACAGGGTTAAGTCTCTACGAGCAGTACTTC.

The rearrangement links TRBV11-3 to TRBJ2-1; perhaps TRBD2 as D (6 bases). Trimming shortened V by 5 bases and J by 5 bases, and 16 bases separated the two germline ends. The CDR3 spans 15 residues. Looked up from germline, CDR1 is SGHNT and CDR2 is YENEEA. In nucleotides, the CDR3 is TGTGCCAGCAGCCCGATGGAGGGAAACCACAATGAGCAGTTCTTC. Encoded protein: CASSPMEGNHNEQFF.

This clone has just one count. The V and J genes are TRBV6-5 and TRBJ1-2, with D unclear. Per germline, CDR1 MNHEY and CDR2 SVGAGI. With 8 bases removed from V and 2 bases from J, the gap between germline ends came to 15 bases. The CDR3 is 14 amino acids. The CDR3 DNA reads TGTGCCAGCCTCCTAGAGGAGCTAAACTATGGCTACACCTTC. This codes for CASLLEELNYGYTF.

The chain joins TRBV10-2 to TRBJ2-5; 8 nucleotides agree with TRBD2. The CDR3 extends over 15 amino acids. V shed 2 bases and J 4 bases; nucleotides not matched to a gene: 6. Germline V gene data show CDR1 as WSHSY and CDR2 as SAAADI. The CDR3 nucleotides are TGCGCCAGCAGTGAGCCCGGGGGGGGTTTAGAGACCCAGTACTTC. Translation gives CASSEPGGGLETQYF.

This chain joins TRBV24-1 and TRBJ2-6; 10 bases are a match to TRBD1. The V segment lost 4 bases and the J segment 3 bases; nucleotides outside the gene matches: 5. Germline values: CDR1 KGHDR, CDR2 SFDVKD. The CDR3 is 17 residues long. CDR3 bases: TGTGCCACCAGTGAGGGACAGGGGATTAGTGGGGCCAACGTCCTGACTTTC. Protein product: CATSEGQGISGANVLTF.

J is TRBJ2-4 and V is TRBV5-1, with 14 nucleotides matching TRBD2. Germline V gene lookup returns CDR1 SGHRS and CDR2 YFSETQ. V gave up 3 bases and J gave up 1 base; unmatched junction bases: 6. The CDR3 loop spans 18 amino acids. Here the CDR3 reads CASSWGLAGVTAKNIQYF. DNA of the CDR3: TGCGCCAGCAGCTGGGGACTAGCGGGAGTGACGGCCAAAAACATTCAGTACTTC.

The chain couples TRBV6-5 to TRBJ2-1, with D possibly matching TRBD2 (6 bases). This CDR3 spans 14 amino acids. V was shortened by 10 bases and J by 0 bases, with 13 bases between the two germline ends. Germline CDR1 is MNHEY and CDR2 is SVGAGI. The chain's CDR3 is CATKRVGSYNEQFF. The CDR3 nucleotides read TGTGCCACTAAGCGGGTAGGCTCCTACAATGAGCAGTTCTTC.

The genes are TRBV6-5 and TRBJ1-1, with D hard to call. V was cut by 2 bases and J by 1 base, with 11 bases left in between. This CDR3 is 15 amino acids long. Per the germline V gene, CDR1 is MNHEY and CDR2 is SVGAGI. The CDR3 spells CASSYMRDRNTEAFF. CDR3 coding DNA: TGTGCCAGCAGTTACATGAGGGATCGGAACACTGAAGCTTTCTTT.

This clone appeared once. This chain uses TRBV18 with TRBJ2-7; 7 bases line up with TRBD2. The CDR3 runs 14 residues. The V and J ends lost 3 bases and 2 bases, in that order; junction bases with no gene match: 4. Germline lookup yields CDR1 KGHSH and CDR2 LQKENI. The CDR3 DNA reads as TGTGCCAGCTCACCGGCTAGCGGACCCTACGAGCAGTACTTC. Translating it yields CASSPASGPYEQYF.

The chain uses TRBV9 and TRBJ1-2; D perhaps matches TRBD1 (6 bases). This CDR3 has 16 residues. The germline V gene has CDR1 SGDLS and CDR2 YYNGEE. With 0 bases removed from V and 6 bases from J, the gap between germline ends came to 18 bases. CDR3 sequence (DNA): TGTGCCAGCAGCGTAGGGGACCCGGGGGGCGAGAATGGCTACACCTTC. It codes for CASSVGDPGGENGYTF. The full variable domain, rest sourced from reference TRBV9 and TRBJ1-2, is DSGVTQTPKHLITATGQRVTLRCSPRSGDLSVYWYQQSLDQGLQFLIQYYNGEERAKGNILERFSAQQFPDLHSELNLSSLELGDSALYFCASSVGDPGGENGYTFGSGTRLTVV.

The chain couples TRBV7-3 to TRBJ1-6; TRBD1 is a possible D gene (6 bases). The ends were cut back, 5 bases at V and 9 bases at J, with 14 bases in the middle. This CDR3 is 14 amino acids long. Germline V gene data show CDR1 as SGHTA and CDR2 as FQGTGA. In DNA form, the CDR3 reads TGTGCCAGCAGCCTCCAGGGGTGGGGTTCACCCCTCCACTTT. It specifies CASSLQGWGSPLHF.

The chain recombines TRBV19 with TRBJ2-6; TRBD2 might be the D (6 bases). V lost 1 base and J lost 0, with 10 bases in between. The germline V gene has CDR1 LNHDA and CDR2 SQIVND (reference sequence). This CDR3 has 17 amino acids. In DNA, the CDR3 is TGTGCCAGTAGTATAGCGGGACTCCCCTCTGGGGCCAACGTCCTGACTTTC. Amino acids: CASSIAGLPSGANVLTF.

CDR3 DNA sequence: TGTGCCTGGAGCCCTCTCAGTGCGGGGGAGGTGAGGCAGTACTTC. Amino acids: CAWSPLSAGEVRQYF. The V and J genes are TRBV30 and TRBJ2-7, with 7 positions matching TRBD2. This CDR3 is 15 amino acids long. Trimming took 3 bases from V and 9 from J; bases not matched to a gene: 17. CDR1 is GTSNPN and CDR2 is SVGIG in the germline V gene (reference sequence).

The rearrangement uses TRBV12-3 or TRBV12-4 and TRBJ2-7; 7 bases fit TRBD1. CDR3 length: 13 amino acids. The V segment lost 6 bases and the J segment 2 bases; nucleotides outside the gene matches: 4. The CDR3 spells CASRGTVAYEQYF. The CDR3 region has the DNA TGTGCCAGCAGAGGGACAGTGGCCTACGAGCAGTACTTC.

This clone has a single count. The V call is TRBV11-2, the J call TRBJ2-7; D is possibly TRBD1 (5 bases). Trimming left V 8 bases short and J 5 bases short, with 13 bases between. CDR1 and CDR2 from the germline V gene are SGHAT and FQNNGV. The CDR3 contains 12 residues. The CDR3 loop is CASLQQGHEQYF. For the CDR3, the DNA is TGTGCCAGCTTACAGCAGGGCCACGAGCAGTACTTC.

As DNA, the CDR3 is TGTGCCAGCAGCTCCGGACCCCTCCTTGAGGGAGGGTCCTACAATGAGCAGTTCTTC. Translation gives CASSSGPLLEGGSYNEQFF. The V gene is TRBV5-4, the J gene TRBJ2-1, with TRBD2 identical over 7 bases. Germline V gives CDR1 SGHNT, CDR2 YYREEE (reference sequence). J lost 1 base, V lost 3 bases, and 16 bases had no gene match. This CDR3 has 19 amino acids.

This clone showed up just once. The chain employs TRBV6-5 and TRBJ2-5; a possible D gene is TRBD1 (6 bases). CDR3 length: 13 amino acids. Germline V gene data show CDR1 as MNHEY and CDR2 as SVGAGI. V shed 6 bases and J shed 7 bases, with 15 bases lying between them. The CDR3 loop reads CASRDTGSGTQYF. In DNA form, the CDR3 reads TGTGCCAGCAGGGACACAGGGTCTGGGACCCAGTACTTC.

This clone has only one observation. This chain uses TRBV27 with TRBJ1-1, with a possible D match to TRBD1 (5 bases). V lost 5 bases and J 5 bases, leaving 15 bases between the germline ends. The length of the CDR3 is 14 residues. The germline V gene has CDR1 MNHEY and CDR2 SMNVEV (reference sequence). The CDR3 region is CASSRRGDGTEAFF. The CDR3 DNA is TGTGCCAGCAGTCGCCGGGGGGATGGAACTGAAGCTTTCTTT.

The V gene is TRBV6-2 or TRBV6-3, the J gene TRBJ2-1; the match to TRBD2 covers 7 bases. CDR3 length: 15 residues. With V trimmed by 5 bases and J by 4 bases, 8 bases remained unmatched. CDR1 and CDR2 from the germline V gene are MNHEY and SVGEGT. CDR3 coding DNA: TGTGCCAGCAGTCGGAACCGGGACTATTACAATGAGCAGTTCTTC. Amino acid sequence: CASSRNRDYYNEQFF.

This chain uses TRBV2 with TRBJ2-2; the D gene is possibly TRBD2 (6 bases). Trimming pared 6 bases from V and 7 bases from J, leaving 15 bases between. CDR1 is SNHLY, CDR2 FYNNEI, per germline. This CDR3 has 14 amino acids. The chain's CDR3 is CASSPIRGNGELFF. CDR3 bases: TGTGCCAGCAGCCCCATTCGGGGGAACGGGGAGCTGTTTTTT.

The gene calls are TRBV11-1 and TRBJ2-1; a possible D gene is TRBD2 (6 bases). V was clipped by 3 bases and J by 0 bases, with 9 bases between them. The CDR3 is 15 residues long. Germline V gene lookup returns CDR1 SGHAT and CDR2 FQDESV (reference sequence). CDR3 sequence reads: CASSFGGSSYNEQFF. CDR3 in DNA: TGTGCCAGCAGCTTTGGGGGGAGCTCCTACAATGAGCAGTTCTTC.

The chain couples TRBV19 to TRBJ1-1; 8 nucleotides agree with TRBD1. Losses at the gene ends were 5 bases for V and 5 bases for J; bases not matched to a gene: 10. The CDR3 has 15 amino acids. The V gene's germline CDR1 is LNHDA and CDR2 SQIVND (reference sequence). CDR3 residues: CASSGAGGGWTEAFF. For the CDR3, the DNA is TGTGCCAGTAGTGGGGCAGGGGGCGGTTGGACTGAAGCTTTCTTT.

The chain uses TRBV18 and TRBJ2-1; 9 positions agree with TRBD2. V was clipped by 6 bases and J by 2 bases; unmatched bases: 2. The CDR3 contains 14 residues. CDR1 is KGHSH and CDR2 is LQKENI in the germline V gene. The CDR3 DNA reads as TGTGCCAGCTCGCCTAGCGGGGCCTACAATGAGCAGTTCTTC. This encodes CASSPSGAYNEQFF.

This clone was detected many times. The J gene is TRBJ2-2, the V gene TRBV9; D possibly corresponds to TRBD1 (6 bases). Trimming removed 3 bases from V and 4 bases from J, with 13 bases in between. CDR1 is SGDLS and CDR2 is YYNGEE in the germline V gene. The CDR3 runs to 15 residues. CDR3 protein: CASSEGVGITGELFF. The CDR3 coding sequence is TGTGCCAGCAGCGAGGGGGTAGGGATCACCGGGGAGCTGTTTTTT.

V and J are TRBV30 and TRBJ1-6; D ambiguous. The CDR3 is made up of 11 amino acids. Trimming pared 5 bases from V and 5 bases from J, leaving 4 bases between. From germline, CDR1 is GTSNPN and CDR2 SVGIG (reference sequence). The CDR3 is CAWCNNSPLHF. The CDR3 DNA reads TGTGCCTGGTGTAATAATTCACCCCTCCACTTT. Full variable domain (remainder filled in from reference TRBV30 and TRBJ1-6): SQTIHQWPATLVQPVGSPLSLECTVEGTSNPNLYWYRQAAGRGLQLLFYSVGIGQISSEVPQNLSASRPQDRQFILSSKKLLLSDSGFYLCAWCNNSPLHFGNGTRLTVT.

The chain couples TRBV3-1 (or the pseudogene TRBV3-2) to TRBJ1-2, with D uncertain. Trimming took off 3 bases at V and 11 bases at J, with 13 bases between the two ends. This CDR3 contains 12 residues. Germline lookup yields CDR1 LGHDT and CDR2 YNNKEL (reference sequence). CDR3 residues: CASSHSEARYTF. CDR3 nucleotide sequence: TGTGCCAGCAGCCACTCGGAGGCTCGGTACACCTTC.

This chain uses TRBV20-1 with TRBJ2-7; tentatively, D is TRBD1 (6 bases). This CDR3 is built from 13 residues. Between the trimmed V and J ends, which lost 3 bases and 3 bases, there was a span of 12 bases. CDR1 and CDR2 (germline): DFQATT, SNEGSKA (reference sequence). CDR3 nucleotide sequence: TGCAGTGCTAGTCCAGGGGATTTCTACGAGCAGTACTTC. Protein sequence: CSASPGDFYEQYF.

The rearrangement joins TRBV6-1 to TRBJ1-1; TRBD1 matches 7 bases. This CDR3 has 13 amino acids. From germline, CDR1 is MNHNS and CDR2 SASEGT. The V and J ends lost 1 base and 12 bases, in that order; junction bases with no gene match: 8. The CDR3 loop is CASSEGVGQLTFF. Here the CDR3 DNA reads TGTGCCAGCAGTGAAGGGGTGGGACAGTTAACTTTCTTT.

This chain links TRBV24-1 with TRBJ1-2; D is unresolved. CDR1 KGHDR and CDR2 SFDVKD come from the germline V gene. The CDR3 is 14 residues long. Trimming removed 4 bases from V and 0 bases from J, with 8 bases in between. The CDR3 DNA follows: TGTGCCACCAGTGAGCGGTCTACTAACTATGGCTACACCTTC. Residues: CATSERSTNYGYTF.